The entry below gives a single TCR beta chain sequence along with its context. PCR was performed using 60 Vbeta and 13 Jbeta primers. In the authors' methods: Unique TCR beta chains totaled some 78 million in a later count, with approximately 11 million of them shared. Sequenced by immunoSEQ multiplex PCR; TCRdb stores in-frame clones only, minus some. That table supplies the V and J calls and clone size; D and trimming were determined from the DNA. Of 120,000 to 150,000 clones listed, roughly 80% were seen once; the top ten hold about 0.91%. These data come from a study of cytomegalovirus exposure and HLA in healthy donors. CDR1 and CDR2 (germline): PRHDT, FYEKMQ (reference sequence). Trimming at V came to 5 bases and at J to 3 bases, leaving 7 bases not matched to a gene. The CDR3 runs to 14 residues.

The chain joins TRBV13 to TRBJ2-7; 7 nucleotides align to TRBD1. The clonotype originates from a young man in good health and CMV-seronegative. The specimen sequenced was PBMCs. The CDR3 nucleotides are TGTGCCAGCAGCCACCCGGGACAGCGCTACGAGCAGTACTTC. Translating it yields CASSHPGQRYEQYF.